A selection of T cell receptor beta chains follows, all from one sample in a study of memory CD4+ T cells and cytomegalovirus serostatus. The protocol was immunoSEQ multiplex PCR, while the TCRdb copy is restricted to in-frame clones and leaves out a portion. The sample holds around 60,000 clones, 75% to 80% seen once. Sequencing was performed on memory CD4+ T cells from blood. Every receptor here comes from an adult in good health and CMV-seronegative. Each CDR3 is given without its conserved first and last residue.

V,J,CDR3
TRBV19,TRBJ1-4,ASLGGSVPGEKLF
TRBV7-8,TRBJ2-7,ASSLGLAGAAYEQY
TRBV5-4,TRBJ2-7,ASSLEGKTLEQY
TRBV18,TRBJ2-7,ASSGKLDEQY
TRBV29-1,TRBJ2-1,SVEGTIFYNEQF
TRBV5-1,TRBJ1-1,ASSLVLNTEAF
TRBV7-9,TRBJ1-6,ASSLAGQGFSPLH
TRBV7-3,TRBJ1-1,ASSLTSANTEAF
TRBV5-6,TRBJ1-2,ASSWDNNGYGYT
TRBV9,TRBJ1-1,ASSPRGGSNTEAF
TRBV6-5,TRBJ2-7,ASSYSIGLGAYEQY
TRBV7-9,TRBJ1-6,ASSLTGSGRNYNSPLH
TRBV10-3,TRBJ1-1,AISDAGNTEAF